One and the same sample provided the 24 T cell receptor beta chains below, sequenced in a study of cytomegalovirus exposure and HLA in healthy donors. Primers included in the PCR were 60 Vbeta and 13 Jbeta primers. Repertoires were generated with immunoSEQ multiplex PCR, while TCRdb's copy carries only in-frame clones and drops some. The sample contains around 130,000 clones, just under 85% of which appear only once. Sequences were obtained from PBMCs. The receptors here all came from a boy aged 2 to 10 in good health and CMV-seronegative.

The chain employs TRBV10-3 and TRBJ1-1; 10 nucleotides match TRBD1. V trimming: 9 bases; J trimming: 3 bases; junction bases outside the gene matches: 7. CDR3 size: 14 residues. Per the germline V gene, CDR1 is ENHRY and CDR2 is SYGVKD. CDR3 protein: CAMGQGREDTEAFF. For the CDR3, the DNA is TGTGCCATGGGACAGGGGAGGGAGGACACTGAAGCTTTCTTT.

CDR3 amino acids: CASSQEGQGRGSAFF. The CDR3 DNA reads TGCGCCAGCAGCCAAGAGGGGCAAGGCAGGGGATCAGCTTTCTTT. This chain uses TRBV4-1 with TRBJ1-1, with D possibly being TRBD1 (6 bases). V lost 0 bases, J lost 10 bases, and 18 bases lay in between. The CDR3 is 15 amino acids. Germline-derived CDR1 and CDR2 are MGHRA and YSYEKL.

This clone was counted a few times. The chain has TRBV4-1 and TRBJ1-3, with D perhaps matching TRBD1 (6 bases). Deletions cut 1 base from V and 2 bases from J, with 12 bases between. This CDR3 has 16 amino acids. Germline-derived CDR1 and CDR2 are MGHRA and YSYEKL. The CDR3 nucleotides are TGCGCCAGCAGCCAAGGTCCAGGGGCCCCTGGAAACACCATATATTTT. Translation: CASSQGPGAPGNTIYF.

V usage is TRBV19 and J usage is TRBJ2-7, with TRBD2 matching over 12 bases. The J segment lost 4 bases and the V segment lost 10 bases, leaving 11 bases of the junction unmatched. The CDR3 length is 15 residues. Germline lookup yields CDR1 LNHDA and CDR2 SQIVND (reference sequence). This CDR3 is CATKGLAGFIYEQYV. CDR3 bases: TGTGCCACCAAGGGACTAGCGGGTTTCATTTACGAGCAGTACGTC.

The gene calls are TRBV7-9 and TRBJ2-3, with 9 bases aligning to TRBD1. Germline values: CDR1 SEHNR, CDR2 FQNEAQ (reference sequence). The CDR3 has 15 amino acids. V gave up 3 bases and J gave up 2 bases; unmatched junction bases: 3. For the CDR3, the DNA is TGTGCCAGCAGCTTCAACAGGGGGCTCACAGATACGCAGTATTTT. Its translation is CASSFNRGLTDTQYF.

The gene calls are TRBV19 and TRBJ2-1; 11 bases are shared with TRBD2. Trimming removed 6 bases from V and 8 bases from J; junction bases left unmatched: 9. CDR1 is LNHDA and CDR2 is SQIVND in the germline V gene (reference sequence). CDR3 length equals 15 residues. CDR3 in amino acids: CASSLLAGGGDEQFF. CDR3 nucleotide sequence: TGTGCCAGTAGCCTTCTAGCGGGAGGTGGCGATGAGCAGTTCTTC.

This clone occurred a few times. The rearrangement joins TRBV30 to TRBJ1-1, with D tentatively TRBD1 (5 bases). There are 13 residues in the CDR3. V lost 4 bases and J 2 bases, leaving 11 bases between the germline ends. The germline CDR1 and CDR2 sequences are GTSNPN and SVGIG (reference sequence). The CDR3 loop reads CAWNWDFNTEAFF. The CDR3 region has the DNA TGTGCCTGGAATTGGGACTTTAACACTGAAGCTTTCTTT.

The CDR3 bases are TGTGCCAGCAGTGAAGCTAGCGGGAGCACAGATACGCAGTATTTT. Amino acid sequence: CASSEASGSTDTQYF. The rearrangement uses TRBV6-1 and TRBJ2-3; 7 nucleotides agree with TRBD2. Germline V gives CDR1 MNHNS, CDR2 SASEGT. With V trimmed by 0 bases and J by 0 bases, 0 bases remained unmatched. The CDR3 contains 15 residues.

V gene TRBV5-1 combines with J gene TRBJ1-1, with D possibly TRBD1 on 6 matching bases. Looked up from germline, CDR1 is SGHRS and CDR2 is YFSETQ. This CDR3 has 15 residues. The V gene lost 4 bases and the J gene lost 0 bases, with 13 bases spanning the gap. As DNA, the CDR3 is TGCGCCAGCAGCATATCAGGGGTTTTGAACACTGAAGCTTTCTTT. This codes for CASSISGVLNTEAFF.

The J gene is TRBJ2-5, the V gene TRBV4-3; D remains ambiguous. Trimming removed 4 bases at V and 3 bases at J, with 15 bases between. The CDR3 has 15 amino acids. The germline V gene has CDR1 LGHNA and CDR2 YSLEER. CDR3 residues: CASSPSVSREETQYF. CDR3 DNA: TGCGCCAGCAGCCCGTCGGTGTCAAGAGAAGAGACCCAGTACTTC.

The rearrangement uses TRBV19 and TRBJ1-1; no reliable D call. This CDR3 has 13 amino acids. Germline lookup yields CDR1 LNHDA and CDR2 SQIVND (reference sequence). V dropped 6 bases and J dropped 5 bases, with 13 bases sitting between them. The CDR3 bases are TGTGCCAGTAGACCTGGCCGCGGGACTGAAGCTTTCTTT. It translates to CASRPGRGTEAFF.

This clone was seen a few times. The CDR3 DNA sequence: TGTGCCAGCACCATCGGGACAGGGAATGAAAAACTGTTTTTT. As protein: CASTIGTGNEKLFF. The J gene is TRBJ1-4, the V gene TRBV7-9, with 9 bases that match TRBD1. The CDR3 contains 14 residues. Germline CDR1 reads SEHNR; CDR2 reads FQNEAQ (reference sequence). V shed 7 bases, J shed 5 bases, and the junction held 5 bases outside the gene matches.

A few counts support this clone. The V gene is TRBV7-2, the J gene TRBJ1-6; a weak D match, TRBD1 (6 bases). V was trimmed by 5 bases and J by 9 bases, leaving 14 bases between them. The CDR3 length is 14 residues. In germline, CDR1 is SGHTA, CDR2 FQGNSA. CDR3 nucleotide sequence: TGTGCCAGCAGCCCGGGGGGGCGGGGTTCACCCCTCCACTTT. Amino acids: CASSPGGRGSPLHF.

This chain joins TRBV30 and TRBJ2-7; 8 nucleotides match TRBD2. The CDR3 has 13 amino acids. J was trimmed by 6 bases and V by 6 bases; bases with no gene match: 10. The V gene's germline CDR1 is GTSNPN and CDR2 SVGIG (reference sequence). CDR3 amino acids: CACSTSGGGEQYV. The CDR3 bases are TGTGCCTGCAGCACTAGCGGAGGGGGCGAGCAGTACGTC.

This rearrangement joins TRBV11-2 to TRBJ1-4; 7 bases align to TRBD1. The ends lost 4 bases at V and 6 bases at J; junction bases unmatched: 11. This CDR3 region has 16 residues. Germline lookup yields CDR1 SGHAT and CDR2 FQNNGV. For the CDR3, the DNA is TGTGCCAGCAGCTCGTTCGCGGGACAGAGGGATGAAAAACTGTTTTTT. Translated: CASSSFAGQRDEKLFF.

V gene TRBV28 combines with J gene TRBJ2-7; 9 nucleotides line up with TRBD1. Trimming took 0 bases from V and 1 from J; bases not matched to a gene: 1. The germline V gene has CDR1 MDHEN and CDR2 SYDVKM. The CDR3 extends over 15 amino acids. This chain's CDR3 is CASSLWDRGSYEQYV. The CDR3 DNA sequence: TGTGCCAGCAGTTTATGGGACAGGGGATCCTACGAGCAGTACGTC.

The rearrangement links TRBV19 to TRBJ1-6; 10 bases match TRBD1. CDR3 length: 14 residues. Germline CDR1 LNHDA, CDR2 SQIVND (reference sequence). Losses at the gene ends were 7 bases for V and 9 bases for J; bases not matched to a gene: 6. The CDR3 sequence is CASTVWDRGSPLHF. The CDR3 nucleotides read TGTGCCAGTACCGTTTGGGACAGGGGTTCACCCCTCCACTTT.

The chain recombines TRBV27 with TRBJ2-7; 8 bases align to TRBD2. V lost 3 bases to trimming and J lost 3 bases; unmatched junction nucleotides: 4. CDR3 size: 14 residues. Germline loops: CDR1 MNHEY, CDR2 SMNVEV (reference sequence). The CDR3 loop is CASSFGGGNYEQYF. Written as DNA, the CDR3 is TGTGCCAGCAGTTTCGGCGGGGGGAACTACGAGCAGTACTTC.

To note about this clone: At one end, the junction sequence differs from germline, possibly due to a read error. The chain is built from TRBV7-9 and TRBJ1-5; 9 bases map to TRBD1. Looked up from germline, CDR1 is SEHNR and CDR2 is FQNEAQ (reference sequence). This CDR3 region has 18 residues. The CDR3 loop reads CSSSHGQGTVNSNQPQHF. The CDR3 DNA follows: TGTTCCAGCAGCCACGGACAGGGGACGGTAAATAGCAATCAGCCCCAGCATTTT.

J is TRBJ1-1 and V is TRBV7-6; 7 bases map to TRBD1. V shed 0 bases and J 8 bases; nucleotides not matched to a gene: 6. The CDR3 has 14 residues. Germline CDR1 reads SGHVS; CDR2 reads FNYEAQ. This CDR3 is CASSLAGQGGEAFF. In nucleotides, the CDR3 is TGTGCCAGCAGCTTAGCGGGGCAGGGGGGCGAAGCTTTCTTT.

The V and J genes are TRBV29-1 and TRBJ1-2, with D unclear. The CDR3 extends over 12 amino acids. Germline CDR1 reads SQVTM; CDR2 reads ANQGSEA. V lost 6 bases and J 6 bases, leaving 14 bases between the germline ends. The CDR3: CSVDSTLHGYTF. The CDR3 region has the DNA TGCAGCGTCGATTCGACACTCCATGGCTACACCTTC.

This chain uses TRBV7-6 with TRBJ1-6, with a weak D call TRBD1 (6 bases). There are 17 residues in the CDR3. Trimming left V 5 bases short and J 10 bases short, with 24 bases between. Germline V gene data show CDR1 as SGHVS and CDR2 as FNYEAQ. The CDR3 sequence: CASSAGVGHRARSPLHF. In nucleotides, the CDR3 is TGTGCCAGCAGCGCCGGGGTGGGACACAGAGCAAGGTCACCCCTCCACTTT.

The rearrangement uses TRBV5-1 and TRBJ2-1; TRBD2 aligns across 7 bases. Germline values: CDR1 SGHRS, CDR2 YFSETQ. CDR3 size: 14 residues. After removal of 3 bases from V and 4 bases from J, the junction contained 4 bases not matched to a gene. CDR3 in amino acids: CASSWEGIYNEQFF. The CDR3 bases are TGCGCCAGCAGCTGGGAGGGTATATACAATGAGCAGTTCTTC.

This clone was picked up a small number of times. This sequence joins TRBV19 and TRBJ1-1; D might be TRBD1 (5 bases). V lost 5 bases and J 7 bases, leaving 8 bases between the germline ends. Germline loops: CDR1 LNHDA, CDR2 SQIVND (reference sequence). The CDR3 has 11 residues. DNA for the CDR3: TGTGCCAGTAGTCCCGGGGGTGAAGCTTTCTTT. Its translation: CASSPGGEAFF.